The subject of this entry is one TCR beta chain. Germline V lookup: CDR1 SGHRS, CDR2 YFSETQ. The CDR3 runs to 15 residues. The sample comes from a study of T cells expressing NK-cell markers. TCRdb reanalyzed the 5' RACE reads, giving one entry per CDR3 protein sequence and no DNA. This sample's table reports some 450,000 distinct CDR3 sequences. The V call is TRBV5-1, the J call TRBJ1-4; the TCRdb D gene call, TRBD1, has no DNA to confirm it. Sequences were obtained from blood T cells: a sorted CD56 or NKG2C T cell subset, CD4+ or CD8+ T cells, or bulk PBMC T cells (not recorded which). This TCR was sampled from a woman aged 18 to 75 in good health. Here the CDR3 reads CASSPGSPGSEKLFF.